The rows below give T cell receptor beta chains drawn from one sample of a study of blood T cell repertoires in COVID-19. Generated by immunoSEQ multiplex PCR, the TCRdb table keeps only in-frame clones and is missing some. The profile shows 250,000 to 300,000 clones, 82% of them singletons. Sequenced: peripheral blood. The receptors stem from a woman between 18 and 30 years old with acute or convalescent COVID-19. Both conserved end residues are part of each CDR3. The D gene is left open where the match is weak. Where a row states a size, it is once, few, many or the class of an expanded clone; other rows omit it.

v_gene,abundance,j_gene,d_gene,CDR3nt,CDR3aa
TRBV18,-,TRBJ2-7,-,TGTGCCAGCTCGCGTGATTCGACTAAATCCTACGAGCAGTACTTC,CASSRDSTKSYEQYF
TRBV27,-,TRBJ2-7,TRBD1,TGTGCCAGCAGTTACCGGGACAGACACTACGAGCAGTACTTC,CASSYRDRHYEQYF
TRBV19,-,TRBJ1-5,-,TGTGCCAGTAGTATCGGCTCGGGGCAGCCCCAGCATTTT,CASSIGSGQPQHF
TRBV7-9,-,TRBJ1-2,TRBD1,TGTGCCAGCAGCTCTCCCGGACAGGGGCCAAACTATGGCTACACCTTC,CASSSPGQGPNYGYTF
TRBV5-1,-,TRBJ1-2,TRBD1,TGCGCCAGCAGCTGGGGCTTAGAGGGACAGGGGGCTGGCTACACCTTC,CASSWGLEGQGAGYTF
TRBV9,-,TRBJ2-7,TRBD1,TGTGCCAGCAGCGTAGGGGACACAGGGGGGAGGTACGAGCAGTACTTC,CASSVGDTGGRYEQYF
TRBV29-1,once,TRBJ2-7,-,TGCAGCGTTGAGGTCGGGATCGGGCAGTACTTC,CSVEVGIGQYF
TRBV2,-,TRBJ2-1,-,TGTGCCAGCGCGACCGAAAGGTCGGGGAACAATGAGCAGTTCTTC,CASATERSGNNEQFF
TRBV28,-,TRBJ1-1,-,TGTGCCAGCAGTTCTCCAGGGTCCGGGAACACTGAAGCTTTCTTT,CASSSPGSGNTEAFF
TRBV6-4,-,TRBJ1-2,-,TGTGCCAGCAGAAACGGGGCTAACTATGGCTACACCTTC,CASRNGANYGYTF
TRBV3-1/TRBV3-2,-,TRBJ2-1,-,TGTGCCAGCAGCCAAGAAATCCTGAGCTCCTACAATGAGCAGTTCTTC,CASSQEILSSYNEQFF
TRBV30,-,TRBJ1-2,-,TGTGCCTGGACACAGCAGGGGATTGGCTATGGCTACACCTTC,CAWTQQGIGYGYTF
TRBV4-3,-,TRBJ1-2,-,TGCGCCAGCAGCCAAGAGATGGGCTCTGGCTACACCTTC,CASSQEMGSGYTF
TRBV6-5,-,TRBJ1-1,-,TGTGCCAGCAGTTCCTTCCTGAACACTGAAGCTTTCTTT,CASSSFLNTEAFF
TRBV19,few,TRBJ1-2,-,TGTGCCAGTAGTATAAGGGGTGGCTACACCTTC,CASSIRGGYTF
TRBV6-2/TRBV6-3,-,TRBJ2-5,-,TGTGCCAGCAGCTTTCGGGAGACGGAGACCCAGTACTTC,CASSFRETETQYF
TRBV10-2,-,TRBJ2-7,TRBD2,TGCGCCACAAATGCGGGGCGGGAGGTAACCTACGAGCAGTACTTC,CATNAGREVTYEQYF
TRBV27,-,TRBJ1-1,-,TGTGCCTCCCGACAGGCCCTGATCACTGAAGCTTTCTTT,CASRQALITEAFF
TRBV4-1,-,TRBJ2-1,-,TGCGCCAGCAGCCAAGATGGCCGAGAGCAGTTCTTC,CASSQDGREQFF
TRBV4-3,-,TRBJ1-5,-,TGCGCCAGCAGCCAAGATATGGGGCACTTTAATCAGCCCCAGCATTTT,CASSQDMGHFNQPQHF
TRBV7-2,-,TRBJ1-4,-,TGTGCCAGCAGATCTGGAGGGCAGGGACTAGGTGAAAAACTGTTTTTT,CASRSGGQGLGEKLFF
TRBV30,-,TRBJ1-4,-,TGTGCCTGGGAACAGGGAACTAATGAAAAACTGTTTTTT,CAWEQGTNEKLFF
TRBV4-2,once,TRBJ2-1,-,TGTGCCAGCAGCCAAGAGATTAGCGGCACCTACAATGAGCAGTTCTTC,CASSQEISGTYNEQFF
TRBV2,-,TRBJ1-1,-,TGTGCCCAAGGACATTTGAACACTGAAGCTTTCTTT,CAQGHLNTEAFF
TRBV19,few,TRBJ1-2,-,TGTGCCAGTAGTATACTCCAGAACTATGGCTACACCTTC,CASSILQNYGYTF
TRBV3-1/TRBV3-2,-,TRBJ2-1,-,TGTGCCAGCAGCCAGCAGGGTAGTGGAGATGAGCAGTTCTTC,CASSQQGSGDEQFF
TRBV5-1,-,TRBJ1-2,TRBD1,TGCGCCAGCAGCCTAATGGGACAGGGTGGCTATGGCTACACCTTC,CASSLMGQGGYGYTF
TRBV6-5,-,TRBJ1-2,-,TGTGCCAGCCAACCGGACGGAGGCGGGTATGGCTACACCTTC,CASQPDGGGYGYTF
TRBV7-2,-,TRBJ1-1,-,TGTGCCAGCAGCCTGACAGCCCTGAACACTGAAGCTTTCTTT,CASSLTALNTEAFF
TRBV25-1,-,TRBJ2-1,-,TGTGCCAGCGTAGCAACAAAAAACAATGAGCAGTTCTTC,CASVATKNNEQFF
TRBV28,-,TRBJ1-1,TRBD1,TGTGCCAGCAGACCTGGACAGGATAGTTGGAACACTGAAGCTTTCTTT,CASRPGQDSWNTEAFF
TRBV19,-,TRBJ2-7,TRBD1,TGTGCCAGTAGTTGGGGGCGCCCGGGACAGCCTACTTACGAGCAGTACTTC,CASSWGRPGQPTYEQYF
TRBV27,-,TRBJ1-1,TRBD1,TGTGCCAGCAGTATCAACCGGGACAGGGGGCAGGCTTTCTTT,CASSINRDRGQAFF
TRBV9,-,TRBJ2-1,-,TGTGCCAGCAGCGTAGAGTGGCCGCCAGATGAGCAGTTCTTC,CASSVEWPPDEQFF
TRBV6-2/TRBV6-3,-,TRBJ2-1,TRBD2,TGTGCCAGCAGTTACCGGCTAGCGGTCAACAATGAGCAGTTCTTC,CASSYRLAVNNEQFF
TRBV28,-,TRBJ1-2,TRBD1,TGTGCCAGCAGTCCCGGACAGGGAGGGCCTGGCTATGGCTACACCTTC,CASSPGQGGPGYGYTF
TRBV10-3,-,TRBJ2-5,-,TGTGCCATCAGTGAGTCTGTGAGTCAAGAGACCCAGTACTTC,CAISESVSQETQYF
TRBV24-1,-,TRBJ2-2,TRBD1,TGTGCCACCAGTGATCACCGTCCGGACAGGGGATACGAGATCGGGGAGCTGTTTTTT,CATSDHRPDRGYEIGELFF
TRBV4-3,few,TRBJ2-2,TRBD2,TGCGCCAGCAGCCGCGGATGGGAGGGCCCTGGCACCGGGGAGCTGTTTTTT,CASSRGWEGPGTGELFF
TRBV7-3,-,TRBJ1-2,-,TGTGCCAGCAGCCCCGCCGCAGGGAATGGCTACACCTTC,CASSPAAGNGYTF
TRBV9,-,TRBJ1-5,-,TGTGCCAGCAGCGTATCAGGGTATAGCAATCAGCCCCAGCATTTT,CASSVSGYSNQPQHF
TRBV11-2,-,TRBJ1-3,-,TGTGCCAGCAGCTTAGCGCCTAGCTCTGGAAACACCATATATTTT,CASSLAPSSGNTIYF
TRBV27,-,TRBJ2-7,TRBD1,TGTGCCAGCAGTTCCCCGGGACAGGGAATCGCCTTC,CASSSPGQGIAF
TRBV2,-,TRBJ2-2,-,TGTGCCAGCAGTGAAAACAGGGCGGCCGGGGAGCTGTTTTTT,CASSENRAAGELFF
TRBV7-2,-,TRBJ1-1,TRBD1,TGTGCCAGCAGCTCACAGGGGGTGTTGGACACTGAAGCTTTCTTT,CASSSQGVLDTEAFF
TRBV29-1,-,TRBJ2-2,-,TGCAGCGTTGTCGATCAGGACAAGCCCACCGGGGAGCTGTTTTTT,CSVVDQDKPTGELFF
TRBV18,-,TRBJ2-5,TRBD2,TGTGCCAGCTCACGCGGACTAGCGGGGACGGACCAAGAGACCCAGTACTTC,CASSRGLAGTDQETQYF
TRBV18,-,TRBJ2-6,-,TGTGCCAGCTCACGTGAGGCAGGGCCTGGGGCCAACGTCCTGACTTTC,CASSREAGPGANVLTF
TRBV19,-,TRBJ2-7,TRBD2,TGTGCCAGTAGTCCGACCGGGACTACATCCTACGAGCAGTACTTC,CASSPTGTTSYEQYF
TRBV28,few,TRBJ1-2,-,TGTGCCAGCAGTTTATCGGCAGGCCATGGCTACACCTTC,CASSLSAGHGYTF
TRBV5-6,-,TRBJ1-4,-,TGTGCCAGCAGCCCCGTCGGCGGTTATAATGAAAAACTGTTTTTT,CASSPVGGYNEKLFF
TRBV21-1,-,TRBJ2-7,-,TGTGCCAGCAGCATCAAAGCGCCGGGACTAGCTCACTCCTACGAGCAGTACTTC,CASSIKAPGLAHSYEQYF
TRBV7-9,-,TRBJ1-1,TRBD1,TGTGCCAGCAGCTCAAGGGACAGGGGGCTCACTGAAGCTTTCTTT,CASSSRDRGLTEAFF
TRBV28,-,TRBJ1-2,TRBD1,TGTGCCAGCAGTTTTGGGACAGGGGTCTATGGCTACACCTTC,CASSFGTGVYGYTF
TRBV6-5,-,TRBJ1-1,-,TGTGCCAGCAGTTGGCGGATCGAGACTGAAGCTTTCTTT,CASSWRIETEAFF